Sequencing of this T cell receptor (beta chain) was carried out in a study of siplizumab effects on memory and regulatory T cells. Clones were read by immunoSEQ multiplex PCR, and TCRdb kept only the in-frame ones, dropping some. Of some 97,000 clones listed, around 90% are singletons. This clone was counted a single time. Its target is unknown. CDR3 length: 11 amino acids. Trimming took 1 base from V and 9 from J, leaving 6 bases between them. Per germline, CDR1 WSHSY and CDR2 SAAADI. Findings of the study overall: Sequences below about 10^-5 frequency were poorly captured, and few alloreactive clones mapped to unstimulated subsets.

The TCR originated in a human donor in good health. The sample consisted of Tregs sorted from blood. The chain has TRBV10-2 and TRBJ2-5; D is undetermined. CDR3 nucleotides: TGCGCCAGCAGTGAGTTCGCGGCCCAGTACTTC. As protein: CASSEFAAQYF.